This T cell receptor (beta chain) is drawn from a study of blood T cell repertoires in COVID-19. Study-level information: Sources were T cells, B-cell-depleted T cells, or PBMCs; the material itself was cDNA or gDNA.

Authors' methods: Amplified reference gene primers provided the basis for estimating nucleated cell counts. The repertoire was sequenced with immunoSEQ multiplex PCR; TCRdb's copy has only in-frame clones and lacks some. V and J calls and clone size are copied from that table; D and trimming were computed from the DNA. The repertoire holds 150,000 to 200,000 clones, with roughly 83% as singletons. Study members were between about 18 and 100 years old and lived in over 20 US regions. Cohort 3 recovered donors had two negative PCRs, clearance, or symptom resolution. This CDR3 contains 16 residues. Germline V gene sequence: CDR1 MDHEN, CDR2 SYDVKM. Trimming left V 5 bases short and J 3 bases short, with 19 bases between.

This chain links TRBV28 with TRBJ2-5, with unresolved D. Sequencing was done on a sample of PBMCs or T cells enriched from blood (not recorded which). This receptor was taken from a woman in her thirties who had recovered from COVID-19. CDR3 sequence: CASSLRPSWYKETQYF. CDR3 bases: TGTGCCAGCAGTCTCCGCCCCTCGTGGTACAAAGAGACCCAGTACTTC.